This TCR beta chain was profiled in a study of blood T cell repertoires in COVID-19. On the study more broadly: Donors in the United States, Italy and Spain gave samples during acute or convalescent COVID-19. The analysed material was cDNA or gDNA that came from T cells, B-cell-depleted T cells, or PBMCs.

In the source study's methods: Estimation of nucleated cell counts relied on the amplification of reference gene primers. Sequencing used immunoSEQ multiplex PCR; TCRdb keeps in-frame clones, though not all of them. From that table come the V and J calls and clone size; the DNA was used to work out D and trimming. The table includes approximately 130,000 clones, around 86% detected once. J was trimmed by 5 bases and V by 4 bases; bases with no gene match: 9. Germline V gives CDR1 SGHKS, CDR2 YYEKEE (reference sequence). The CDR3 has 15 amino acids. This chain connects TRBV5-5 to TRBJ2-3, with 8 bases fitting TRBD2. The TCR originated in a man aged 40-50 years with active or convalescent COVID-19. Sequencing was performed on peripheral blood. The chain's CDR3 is CASSHPGLGGDTQYF. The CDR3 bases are TGTGCCAGCAGCCATCCGGGACTAGGGGGAGATACGCAGTATTTT.